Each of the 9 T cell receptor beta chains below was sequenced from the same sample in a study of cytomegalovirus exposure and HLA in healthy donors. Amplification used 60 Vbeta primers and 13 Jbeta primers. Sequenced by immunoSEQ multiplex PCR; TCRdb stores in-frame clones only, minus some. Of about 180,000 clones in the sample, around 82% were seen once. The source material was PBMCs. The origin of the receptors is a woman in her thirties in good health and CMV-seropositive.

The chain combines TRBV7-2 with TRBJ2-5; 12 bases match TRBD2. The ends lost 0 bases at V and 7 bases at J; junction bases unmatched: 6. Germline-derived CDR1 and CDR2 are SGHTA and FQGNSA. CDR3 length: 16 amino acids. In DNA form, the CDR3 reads TGTGCCAGCAGCTTAGCCGGACTAGCGGGGTCCGGGACCCAGTACTTC. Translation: CASSLAGLAGSGTQYF.

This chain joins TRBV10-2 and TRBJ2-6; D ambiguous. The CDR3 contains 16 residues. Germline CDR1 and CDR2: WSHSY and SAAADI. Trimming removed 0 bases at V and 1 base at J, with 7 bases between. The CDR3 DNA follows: TGCGCCAGCAGTGAGTCCCGAGGATCTGGGGCCAACGTCCTGACTTTC. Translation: CASSESRGSGANVLTF.

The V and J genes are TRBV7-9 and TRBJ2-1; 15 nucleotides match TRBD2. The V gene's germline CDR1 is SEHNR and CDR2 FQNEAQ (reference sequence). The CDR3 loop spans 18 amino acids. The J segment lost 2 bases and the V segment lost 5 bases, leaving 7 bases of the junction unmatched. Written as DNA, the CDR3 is TGTGCCAGCAGCGGGACTAGCGGGGGGACTCCCGCCTACAATGAGCAGTTCTTC. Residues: CASSGTSGGTPAYNEQFF.

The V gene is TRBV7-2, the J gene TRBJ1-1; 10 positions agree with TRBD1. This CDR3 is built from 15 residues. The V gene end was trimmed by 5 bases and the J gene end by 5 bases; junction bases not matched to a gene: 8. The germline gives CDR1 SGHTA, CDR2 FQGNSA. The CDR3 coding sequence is TGTGCCAGCAGCAGCCAGACAGGGGGCGGAACTGAAGCTTTCTTT. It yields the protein CASSSQTGGGTEAFF.

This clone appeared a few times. CDR3 region: CASSTAGGNTIYF. The CDR3 DNA is TGTGCCAGTAGTACTGCGGGTGGAAACACCATATATTTT. The gene calls are TRBV19 and TRBJ1-3, with D hard to call. The CDR3 length is 13 residues. Looked up from germline, CDR1 is LNHDA and CDR2 is SQIVND (reference sequence). Deletions cut 4 bases from V and 3 bases from J, with 7 bases between.

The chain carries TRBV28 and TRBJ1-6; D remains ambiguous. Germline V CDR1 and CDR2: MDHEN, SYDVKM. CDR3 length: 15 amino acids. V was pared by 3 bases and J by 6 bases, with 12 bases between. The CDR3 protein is CASSFYAASNSPLHF. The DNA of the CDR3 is TGTGCCAGCAGTTTTTACGCGGCCAGTAATTCACCCCTCCACTTT.

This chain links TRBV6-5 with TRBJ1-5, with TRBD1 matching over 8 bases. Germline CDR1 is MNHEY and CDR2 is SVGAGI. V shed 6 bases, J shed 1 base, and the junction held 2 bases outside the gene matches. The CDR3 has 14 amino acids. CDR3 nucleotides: TGTGCCAGCAGCCAGGGGGCGAGCAATCAGCCCCAGCATTTT. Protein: CASSQGASNQPQHF.

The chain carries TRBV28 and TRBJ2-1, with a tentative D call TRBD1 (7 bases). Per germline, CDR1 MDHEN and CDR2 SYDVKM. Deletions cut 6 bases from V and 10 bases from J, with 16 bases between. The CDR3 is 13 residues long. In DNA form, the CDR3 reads TGTGCCAGCAGGGAGGGGGCGCCTGGAGAGCAGTTCTTC. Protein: CASREGAPGEQFF.

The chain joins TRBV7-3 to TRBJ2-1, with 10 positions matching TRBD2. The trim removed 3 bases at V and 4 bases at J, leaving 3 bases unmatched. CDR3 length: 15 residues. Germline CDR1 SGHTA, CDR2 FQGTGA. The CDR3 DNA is TGTGCCAGCAGCTTTCTAGCGGGGGTGTACAATGAGCAGTTCTTC. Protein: CASSFLAGVYNEQFF.